Below, one T cell receptor (beta chain) is given with its context. Its cognate antigen is unknown. The data are from a study of CXCR3-negative and CXCR3-positive naive CD8 T cells. Study-level results: In CXCR3-positive naive cells, the TRB CDR3s were more hydrophobic than in CXCR3-negative naive cells. High diversity, comparable across both naive subsets, contrasted with much lower diversity in memory CD8+ cells.

Libraries of TRB cDNA were made by 5' RACE and carried UMIs. For each CDR3 protein, TCRdb gives one entry from its re-call of the 5' RACE reads, without DNA. This repertoire comprises approximately 100,000 distinct CDR3 sequences; its ten largest clones make up roughly 0.4%. This CDR3 contains 13 residues. CDR1 and CDR2 (germline): SQVTM, ANQGSEA. The receptor was isolated from a human donor in good health. Some clones in this sample may be carry-over from other donors' samples. Sequencing was done on a sample of naive CXCR3+ CD8+ T cells from blood. Subset noted: CD45RO-CCR7+CD27+CD95- naive CD8+ T cells expressing CXCR3 (TNR3+). The chain recombines TRBV29-1 with TRBJ2-3. CDR3 in amino acids: CSVEEGITDTQYF.